These 3 T cell receptor beta chains share one sample of origin, sequenced in a study of blood T cell repertoires in COVID-19. Here immunoSEQ multiplex PCR was the method, and the copy in TCRdb shows in-frame clones only, minus some. The data hold roughly 140,000 clones, with 75% to 85% observed a single time. The sequenced material came from peripheral blood. These receptors all come from a woman aged 45-65 years in a cohort sampled during active or convalescent COVID-19.

Written as DNA, the CDR3 is TGTGCCAGCAGTATGGGGACAAACTATGGCTACACCTTC. The encoded protein is CASSMGTNYGYTF. This sequence joins TRBV6-4 and TRBJ1-2; D may be TRBD1 (6 bases). CDR3 length: 13 amino acids. The V and J ends lost 5 bases and 2 bases respectively, with 9 bases between them. Germline V gene sequence: CDR1 MRHNA, CDR2 SNTAGT.

Only a few counts were recorded for this clone. The J gene is TRBJ2-5, the V gene TRBV6-5, with D possibly being TRBD2 (6 bases). V lost 0 bases to trimming and J lost 5 bases, with 13 bases between them. Germline lookup yields CDR1 MNHEY and CDR2 SVGAGI. This CDR3 has 15 residues. CDR3 nucleotide sequence: TGTGCCAGCAGTTACTCGCGGGGAGTGAGGGAGACCCAGTACTTC. This translates into CASSYSRGVRETQYF.

The chain employs TRBV24-1 and TRBJ1-2, with 9 nucleotides matching TRBD1. CDR1 KGHDR and CDR2 SFDVKD come from the germline V gene. V gave up 5 bases and J gave up 6 bases; unmatched junction bases: 9. CDR3 size: 15 residues. CDR3 in DNA: TGTGCCACCAGTGGCCGCGGGACAGGGAACGATGGCTACACCTTC. As protein: CATSGRGTGNDGYTF.